The present TCR beta chain was sequenced within a study of CD8 T cells in ankylosing spondylitis. Findings and caveats of the study: What appeared characteristic of ankylosing spondylitis blood was a TCR beta motif of about eight highly homologous variants.

The CDR3 is made up of 12 amino acids. Per germline, CDR1 SGHVS and CDR2 FNYEAQ. Trimming took 3 bases from V and 10 from J, leaving 12 bases between them. This clonotype was picked up a small number of times. Antigen specificity is unknown. TCRdb passed the 5' RACE reads through MiXCR, listing each CDR3 protein once. The sample carries around 250,000 distinct CDR3 sequences, 30% to 35% recorded once. Sequenced material: blood, either unsorted or a sorted T cell fraction (not recorded which). The genes are TRBV7-6 and TRBJ1-1, with TRBD1 as a possible D gene (5 bases). This receptor was taken from a male donor with ankylosing spondylitis or in good health (not recorded which). This CDR3 is CASSLWGEGAFF. DNA for the CDR3: TGTGCCAGCAGCTTGTGGGGGGAGGGAGCTTTCTTT.